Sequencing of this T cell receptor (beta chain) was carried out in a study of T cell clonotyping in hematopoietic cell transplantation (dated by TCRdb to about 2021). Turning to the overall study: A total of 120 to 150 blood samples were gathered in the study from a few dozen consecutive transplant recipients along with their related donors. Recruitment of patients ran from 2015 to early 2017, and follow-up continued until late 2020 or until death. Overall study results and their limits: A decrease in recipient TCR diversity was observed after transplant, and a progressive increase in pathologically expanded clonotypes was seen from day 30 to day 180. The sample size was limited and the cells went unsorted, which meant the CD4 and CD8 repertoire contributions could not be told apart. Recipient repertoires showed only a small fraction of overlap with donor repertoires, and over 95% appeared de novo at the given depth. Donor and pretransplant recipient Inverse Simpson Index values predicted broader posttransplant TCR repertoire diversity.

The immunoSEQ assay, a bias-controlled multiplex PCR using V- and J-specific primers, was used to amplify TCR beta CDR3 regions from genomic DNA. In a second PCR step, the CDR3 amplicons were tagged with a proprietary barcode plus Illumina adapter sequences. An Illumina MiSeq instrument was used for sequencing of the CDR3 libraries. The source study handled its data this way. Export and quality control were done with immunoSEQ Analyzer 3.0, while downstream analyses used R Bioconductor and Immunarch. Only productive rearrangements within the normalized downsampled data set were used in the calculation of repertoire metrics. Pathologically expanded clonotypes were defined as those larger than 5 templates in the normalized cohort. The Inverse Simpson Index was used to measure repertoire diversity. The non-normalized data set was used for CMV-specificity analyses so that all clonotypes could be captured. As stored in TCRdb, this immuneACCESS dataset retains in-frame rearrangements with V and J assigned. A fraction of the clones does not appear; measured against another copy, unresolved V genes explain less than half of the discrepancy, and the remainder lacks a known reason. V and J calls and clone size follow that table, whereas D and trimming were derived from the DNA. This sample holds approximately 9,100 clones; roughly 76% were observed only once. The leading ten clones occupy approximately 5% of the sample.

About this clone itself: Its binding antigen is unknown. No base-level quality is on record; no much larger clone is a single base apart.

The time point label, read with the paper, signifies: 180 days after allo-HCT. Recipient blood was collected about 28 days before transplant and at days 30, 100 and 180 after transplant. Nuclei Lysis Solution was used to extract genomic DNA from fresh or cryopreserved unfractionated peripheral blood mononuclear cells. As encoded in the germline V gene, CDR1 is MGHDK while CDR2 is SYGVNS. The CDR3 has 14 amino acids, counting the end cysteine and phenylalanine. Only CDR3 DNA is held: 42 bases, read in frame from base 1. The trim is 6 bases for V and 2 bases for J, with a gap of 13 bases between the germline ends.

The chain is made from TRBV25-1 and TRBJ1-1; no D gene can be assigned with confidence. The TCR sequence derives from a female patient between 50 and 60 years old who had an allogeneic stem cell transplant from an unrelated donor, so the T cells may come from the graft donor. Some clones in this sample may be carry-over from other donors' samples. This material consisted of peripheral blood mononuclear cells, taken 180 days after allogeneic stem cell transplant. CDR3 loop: CASRGDNTNTEAFF. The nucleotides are TGTGCCAGCAGGGGCGACAATACCAACACTGAAGCTTTCTTT.